These 9 T cell receptor beta chains were sequenced from one sample in a study of T-cell reconstitution after alpha-beta-depleted transplantation in children. The library targeted TCRbeta and was prepared with unique molecular identifiers. TCRdb used MiXCR to reprocess the PCR reads, holding one entry per CDR3 protein. The sample lists roughly 190,000 distinct CDR3 sequences, about 14% seen once, with less than 15% in the top ten. Sample: PBMCs from the stem cell graft donor, taken from the stem cell graft. Receptors were obtained from a human donor who donated a stem cell graft to a child with acute lymphoblastic leukemia.

This clonotype was seen ten or more times. This chain joins TRBV5-1 and TRBJ1-1; TRBD1 matches 7 bases. J was trimmed by 6 bases and V by 3 bases; bases with no gene match: 8. Germline V gene sequence: CDR1 SGHRS, CDR2 YFSETQ. The CDR3 consists of 14 residues. CDR3 sequence (DNA): TGCGCCAGCAGCTCCCTCCAGGGGGGCGCTGAAGCTTTCTTT. It encodes CASSSLQGGAEAFF. The complete variable domain, with remaining parts taken from reference TRBV5-1 and TRBJ1-1, reads KAGVTQTPRYLIKTRGQQVTLSCSPISGHRSVSWYQQTPGQGLQFLFEYFSETQRNKGNFPGRFSGRQFSNSRSEMNVSTLELGDSALYLCASSSLQGGAEAFFGQGTRLTVV.

This clonotype was seen many times. The chain carries TRBV29-1 and TRBJ2-3, with D unclear. The CDR3 sequence is 11 residues long. The V end was cut by 3 bases, the J end by 5 bases, with 6 bases between. Germline V gene sequence: CDR1 SQVTM, CDR2 ANQGSEA. CDR3 DNA sequence: TGCAGCGTTGAGACTCAAGATACGCAGTATTTT. It is translated as CSVETQDTQYF.

This clonotype has a count of ten or more. V usage is TRBV5-1 and J usage is TRBJ2-1, with 9 bases identical to TRBD2. The CDR3 spans 14 residues. V was clipped by 6 bases and J by 7 bases; unmatched bases: 8. CDR1 is SGHRS, CDR2 YFSETQ, per germline. The CDR3 reads CASTPGLAVNEQFF. The DNA for the CDR3 is TGCGCCAGCACCCCGGGACTAGCTGTGAATGAGCAGTTCTTC.

The chain joins TRBV5-1 to TRBJ2-7; D tentatively fits TRBD1 or TRBD2 (5 bases each). V lost 6 bases to trimming and J lost 0 bases, with 13 bases between them. This CDR3 is 14 amino acids long. The germline V gene has CDR1 SGHRS and CDR2 YFSETQ. The CDR3 reads CASNFGGTSYEQYF. The CDR3 region has the DNA TGCGCCAGCAACTTTGGGGGTACCTCCTACGAGCAGTACTTC. The full variable domain, in which reference TRBV5-1 and TRBJ2-7 provide the parts outside the CDR3, is KAGVTQTPRYLIKTRGQQVTLSCSPISGHRSVSWYQQTPGQGLQFLFEYFSETQRNKGNFPGRFSGRQFSNSRSEMNVSTLELGDSALYLCASNFGGTSYEQYFGPGTRLTVT.

Comments on this clonotype: This sequence may be a read error, since a much larger clone differs from it by one base. The gene calls are TRBV20-1 and TRBJ2-7; D is perhaps TRBD2 (6 bases). Germline assignment: CDR1 DFQATT and CDR2 SNEGSKA (reference sequence). The CDR3 totals 17 residues. The CDR3 nucleotides are TGCTGTGCTAGCGCGCGTTCTAGTGTGTTAGATGGCTACGAGCAGTACTTC. Encoded protein: CCASARSSVLDGYEQYF.

This clonotype was counted ten times or more. The V and J genes are TRBV20-1 and TRBJ2-3, with 7 bases lining up with TRBD1. The CDR3 spans 13 residues. The germline V gene has CDR1 DFQATT and CDR2 SNEGSKA (reference sequence). With V trimmed by 1 base and J by 7 bases, 5 bases remained unmatched. The CDR3 DNA follows: TGCAGTGCTAGAGTGGAAGGGGGCAATACGCAGTATTTT. Protein sequence: CSARVEGGNTQYF.

On this clonotype itself: The junction does not match germline at one end; this may be a read error. The rearrangement links TRBV7-7 to TRBJ2-1, with TRBD1 matching 9 bases. The CDR3 contains 15 residues. Germline V gene lookup returns CDR1 SSHAT and CDR2 FNYEAQ (reference sequence). For the CDR3, the DNA is TGTGCTAGCAGCTTAGACAGGGGGTCGAGGAATGAGCAGTTCTTC. Amino acid sequence: CASSLDRGSRNEQFF.

This clonotype was counted many times. This chain uses TRBV11-2 with TRBJ1-1, with TRBD1 matching 7 bases. Germline V lookup: CDR1 SGHAT, CDR2 FQNNGV. Unmatched junction bases numbered 7, after V lost 1 base and J lost 5 bases. This CDR3 comprises 15 residues. CDR3: CASSLGGTGDTEAFF. For the CDR3, the DNA is TGTGCCAGCAGCTTAGGGGGAACAGGGGATACTGAAGCTTTCTTT.

This clonotype was detected a few times. The chain combines TRBV12-3 or TRBV12-4 with TRBJ1-5; the D gene is possibly TRBD1 (5 bases). This CDR3 contains 15 residues. Trimming removed 5 bases at V and 2 bases at J, with 13 bases between. For the CDR3, the DNA is TGTGCCAGCAGTGTTTGGGGGACGCGCAATCAGCCCCAGCATTTT. Translated: CASSVWGTRNQPQHF.